The rows below give T cell receptor beta chains drawn from one sample of a study of memory CD4+ T cells and cytomegalovirus serostatus. TCRdb keeps only in-frame clones here, not all; method: immunoSEQ multiplex PCR. The sample holds some 73,000 clones; about 73% are singletons and the top ten take around 2.6%. Material for sequencing was memory CD4+ T cells from blood. The receptors shown here come from an adult in good health and CMV-seropositive. Each CDR3 is given with its conserved first and last residue. Each record gives: V gene, D gene, J gene, CDR3 protein. The D gene is left open where the match is weak.

TRBV6-6	NA	TRBJ1-5	CASTRQNQPQHF
TRBV28	NA	TRBJ1-1	CASSSTRAFF
TRBV19	NA	TRBJ2-2	CASSIGAVTGELFF
TRBV9	TRBD1	TRBJ1-4	CASSAGTVNEKLFF
TRBV6-1	TRBD2	TRBJ2-1	CASRLAGDNEQFF
TRBV10-3	NA	TRBJ1-1	CAIRVGEETEAFF
TRBV28	TRBD1	TRBJ1-5	CASSLQGDQPQHF
TRBV11-1	NA	TRBJ1-2	CARQQGNGRFGYTF
TRBV5-1	NA	TRBJ1-1	CASSSGGGTEAFF
TRBV4-1	TRBD2	TRBJ2-6	CASSPHRLAGGSAGANVLTF
TRBV11-1	TRBD2	TRBJ2-2	CASSQQRGANTGELFF
TRBV11-2	TRBD1	TRBJ2-7	CASSLMDRGPYEQYF
TRBV27	TRBD2	TRBJ2-1	CASSFLAGENNEQFF
TRBV7-2	NA	TRBJ2-1	CASSSGPAAYNEQFF
TRBV21-1	NA	TRBJ1-6	CASSKVTERSNSPLHF
TRBV11-2	NA	TRBJ2-5	CASSLGTPGAETQYF
TRBV6-6	NA	TRBJ2-7	CASTHPQGNEQYF
TRBV11-2	TRBD2	TRBJ2-2	CASSQRGGSNTGELFF
TRBV28	NA	TRBJ1-1	CASSHTVTEAFF
TRBV21-1	NA	TRBJ2-2	CATLIWGELNTGELFF
TRBV11-2	NA	TRBJ2-1	CASSPSTGSYNEQFF
TRBV10-3	TRBD1	TRBJ1-6	CAISATGEPLHF
TRBV10-1	NA	TRBJ1-1	CASSEGQGNTEAFF
TRBV4-1	NA	TRBJ2-4	CASSRLIDVSRIAKNIQYF
TRBV18	NA	TRBJ2-7	CASSVRDGPYEQYF
TRBV10-2	NA	TRBJ2-3	CASSENVGVGTDTQYF
TRBV7-7	TRBD2	TRBJ2-2	CASSFPTPGLVGTGELFF
TRBV19	NA	TRBJ1-5	CASSPTGSNQPQHF
TRBV2	NA	TRBJ2-3	CASSESSPRGDTQYF
TRBV5-1	NA	TRBJ2-7	CASSLGGGSLLEQYF
TRBV29-1	NA	TRBJ2-7	CSVAPGNEQYF
TRBV7-2	TRBD1	TRBJ1-2	CASSSSSGAGGDYGYTF
TRBV2	NA	TRBJ1-3	CASSLINSGNTIYF
TRBV5-1	NA	TRBJ1-4	CASSLEAAGRKLFF
TRBV6-6	NA	TRBJ1-2	CASSYGGGYTF
TRBV4-2	TRBD2	TRBJ2-1	CASSQEWRGAYNEQFF
TRBV4-1	NA	TRBJ1-4	CASRLTGQTKGEKLFF
TRBV11-3	NA	TRBJ2-1	CASTRDRYNEQFF
TRBV1	NA	TRBJ2-5	CTSSHSRGGHQAQYF
TRBV19	NA	TRBJ2-5	CASSMFAGRKETQYF
TRBV7-2	NA	TRBJ2-5	CASSTGQRATQYF
TRBV6-5	NA	TRBJ2-6	CASSWAGANVLTF
TRBV27	NA	TRBJ2-7	CASSRSGTTYEQYF
TRBV12-5	TRBD1	TRBJ2-2	CASGLSQGAFVGELFF
TRBV27	NA	TRBJ2-2	CASSNPPGGLFF
TRBV18	NA	TRBJ1-3	CASSPGRGMTGNTIYF
TRBV28	TRBD1	TRBJ1-2	CASLRGQGNYGYTF
TRBV10-2	TRBD1	TRBJ2-2	CASSDGGDRGTGELFF